These 14 T cell receptor beta chains were sequenced from one sample in a study of blood T cell repertoires in COVID-19. Profiling relied on immunoSEQ multiplex PCR, and the TCRdb table lists in-frame clones only, not all of them. The repertoire consists of some 180,000 clones, with more than 85% occurring once and the leading ten covering around 23%. The specimen sequenced was PBMCs or T cells enriched from blood (not recorded which). These receptors were collected from a woman in her thirties or forties in a cohort exposed to, infected with or recovered from COVID-19 (not recorded which).

J is TRBJ2-3 and V is TRBV18; perhaps TRBD2 as D (6 bases). Trimming pared 3 bases from V and 0 bases from J, leaving 10 bases between. This CDR3 is built from 15 residues. Germline loops: CDR1 KGHSH, CDR2 LQKENI. CDR3 bases: TGTGCCAGCTCACCGTCCGGGAGAAGCACAGATACGCAGTATTTT. Translation: CASSPSGRSTDTQYF.

The chain links TRBV3-1 (or the pseudogene TRBV3-2) to TRBJ1-6; weak D call: TRBD1 (6 bases). The germline gives CDR1 LGHDT, CDR2 YNNKEL (reference sequence). The germline V and J ends were trimmed by 6 bases and 6 bases, with 18 bases remaining between them. This CDR3 comprises 16 residues. The CDR3 spells CASRYTTRGANSPLHF. CDR3 sequence (DNA): TGTGCCAGCAGATACACGACCAGGGGCGCTAATTCACCCCTCCACTTT.

Here the CDR3 DNA reads TGTGCCAGCAGCTTAGGGGACAGAGTGAACTATGGCTACACCTTC. Translation: CASSLGDRVNYGYTF. The genes are TRBV7-9 and TRBJ1-2, with 7 bases fitting TRBD1. The germline V gene has CDR1 SEHNR and CDR2 FQNEAQ (reference sequence). The CDR3 runs to 15 residues. After removal of 1 base from V and 2 bases from J, the junction contained 4 bases not matched to a gene.

DNA of the CDR3: TGTGCCTGGACCAGGGGAACGCGCACTGAAGCTTTCTTT. It is translated as CAWTRGTRTEAFF. J is TRBJ1-1 and V is TRBV30, with TRBD1 as a possible D gene (6 bases). Trimming took off 4 bases at V and 4 bases at J, with 13 bases between the two ends. CDR3 size: 13 residues. CDR1 and CDR2 (germline): GTSNPN, SVGIG (reference sequence). The entire variable domain, with the rest obtained from reference TRBV30 and TRBJ1-1, is as follows: SQTIHQWPATLVQPVGSPLSLECTVEGTSNPNLYWYRQAAGRGLQLLFYSVGIGQISSEVPQNLSASRPQDRQFILSSKKLLLSDSGFYLCAWTRGTRTEAFFGQGTRLTVV.

This chain uses TRBV5-1 with TRBJ2-5; 15 bases fit TRBD2. The ends lost 4 bases at V and 5 bases at J; junction bases unmatched: 6. The CDR3 runs 16 residues. Germline V lookup: CDR1 SGHRS, CDR2 YFSETQ. This CDR3 reads CASSVGLAGGGETQYF. The CDR3 DNA sequence: TGCGCCAGCAGCGTGGGACTAGCGGGAGGAGGGGAGACCCAGTACTTC.

This rearrangement joins TRBV5-1 to TRBJ1-3; D is undetermined. Trimming stripped 5 bases from V and 2 bases from J, with 14 bases between. CDR3 length equals 15 residues. CDR1 is SGHRS and CDR2 is YFSETQ in the germline V gene. In DNA form, the CDR3 reads TGCGCCAGCAGAGCGAATTCTGCCCCTGGAAACACCATATATTTT. Amino acid sequence: CASRANSAPGNTIYF.

This clone was found once. The J gene is TRBJ1-1, the V gene TRBV9; no clear D. This CDR3 is 13 amino acids long. The ends were cut back, 7 bases at V and 2 bases at J, with 12 bases in the middle. The germline gives CDR1 SGDLS, CDR2 YYNGEE. The CDR3 bases are TGTGCCAGCGGAGGCGGAATTAACACTGAAGCTTTCTTT. It specifies CASGGGINTEAFF.

The chain couples TRBV5-1 to TRBJ2-7; TRBD1 matches at 12 bases. J lost 7 bases, V lost 0 bases, and 5 bases had no gene match. The CDR3 has 15 amino acids. From germline, CDR1 is SGHRS and CDR2 YFSETQ. The CDR3 sequence is CASSLGGTGGYEQYF. CDR3 bases: TGCGCCAGCAGCTTGGGCGGGACAGGGGGCTATGAGCAGTACTTC.

The CDR3 protein is CASSIGLAGPYEQYF. CDR3 nucleotides: TGTGCCAGCAGCATCGGACTAGCGGGGCCCTACGAGCAGTACTTC. The genes are TRBV5-6 and TRBJ2-7; 12 nucleotides match TRBD2. Germline-derived CDR1 and CDR2 are SGHDT and YYEEEE. The CDR3 is 15 amino acids. Trimming at V came to 4 bases and at J to 2 bases, leaving 4 bases not matched to a gene.

V gene TRBV4-1 combines with J gene TRBJ2-2; D is undetermined. The CDR3 is made up of 14 amino acids. Looked up from germline, CDR1 is MGHRA and CDR2 is YSYEKL. Trimming pared 3 bases from V and 1 base from J, leaving 6 bases between. CDR3 loop: CASSHVQNTGELFF. The DNA of the CDR3 is TGCGCCAGCAGCCATGTCCAGAACACCGGGGAGCTGTTTTTT.

This clone was counted once. V usage is TRBV6-2 or TRBV6-3 and J usage is TRBJ2-4; no definite D call. Germline-derived CDR1 and CDR2 are MNHEY and SVGEGT. The CDR3 length is 16 residues. V was cut by 0 bases and J by 0 bases, with 9 bases left in between. CDR3 DNA sequence: TGTGCCAGCAGTTACTCGATCTCACTAGCCAAAAACATTCAGTACTTC. Translation: CASSYSISLAKNIQYF.

V and J are TRBV6-2 or TRBV6-3 and TRBJ1-5; 8 bases are shared with TRBD1. Trimming at V came to 5 bases and at J to 1 base, leaving 13 bases not matched to a gene. There are 18 residues in the CDR3. The germline CDR1 and CDR2 sequences are MNHEY and SVGEGT. CDR3 region: CASSGPRGQERSNQPQHF. The CDR3 bases are TGTGCCAGCAGTGGGCCCCGGGGACAGGAACGAAGCAATCAGCCCCAGCATTTT.

V gene TRBV28 combines with J gene TRBJ2-3, with D maybe TRBD1 (6 bases). Germline lookup yields CDR1 MDHEN and CDR2 SYDVKM. V dropped 2 bases and J dropped 4 bases, with 7 bases sitting between them. This CDR3 has 13 amino acids. The CDR3 DNA reads TGTGCCAGCAGTTTAGGGGGCCCAGATACGCAGTATTTT. Protein: CASSLGGPDTQYF.

The chain has TRBV24-1 and TRBJ2-3; 7 nucleotides align to TRBD1. The V gene's germline CDR1 is KGHDR and CDR2 SFDVKD. This CDR3 is 14 amino acids long. V lost 7 bases and J lost 4; bases outside the gene matches: 7. The CDR3 here is CATSVDRSPDTQYF. The CDR3 nucleotides read TGTGCCACCAGCGTGGACAGGTCTCCAGATACGCAGTATTTT.